This T cell receptor beta chain is from a study of CD8+CD57+ T cells in acquired aplastic anemia (dated by TCRdb to 2017 to 2018). Concerning the study at large: On average, sorted CD4+ and CD8+ cells yielded approximately 3 ug of extracted DNA, with a range of roughly 0.17 to 27.4 ug. CD8+CD57+ expansion was defined as frequency above the mean frequency observed in healthy subjects. Points the paper makes about the study in general: No significant difference in CD8+ Simpson's diversity was found between patients and healthy controls (P=0.060). Approximately 31 CD8+ CDR3 sequences were found in both patients and controls but appeared to be highly expressed in patients and within the immunodominant clones of the patients.

As to this clonotype: Its antigen is currently not known. Per-base qualities were not stored, and no clone one base away is much larger.

TCR beta VDJ combination and CDR3 sequence profiling used genomic DNA as the template. An Illumina HiSeq 2000 was the platform used for TCR repertoire sequencing. In the source study's methods: TRBV/TRBJ rearrangement plots, CDR3 size and DJ length profiles, and Simpson's diversity index were used to assess repertoires. The immunodominant clone was defined as the most abundant DNA sequence in deep sequencing data. CDR3 amino acid sequences were checked for sharing across subjects and were also compared against the VDJdb database and published repertoires. TCRdb applied fastp at Q25 and MiXCR to the public reads, then kept only in-frame beta chains. One record per CDR3 amino acid sequence lists the most common genes and DNA. TCRdb, rather than the study authors, made the V and J calls. This sample lists about 270,000 distinct CDR3 sequences; about 80% were detected once. Clones ranked in the top ten supply approximately 42% of the sample.

The patients picked for sequencing were ones in whom flow cytometry had shown an expansion of CD8+CD57+ cells. Every patient had a diagnosis of severe acquired aplastic anemia based on International Study of Aplastic Anemia and Agranulocytosis and Camitta criteria. No therapy had been received by the patients at the time of blood sampling. The study deep-sequenced TCR repertoires of sorted CD4+ and CD8+ blood T cells from severe aplastic anemia patients and healthy subjects. Patients were enrolled in the USA under clinicaltrials.gov protocols 00001620, 01623167, 00001397, 00071045, 00081523 and 00961064. Ficoll-Paque density gradient centrifugation was used to isolate peripheral blood mononuclear cells. Before DNA extraction, CD4+ and CD8+ T cells were sorted by FACS or by magnetic beads. The CDR3 covers 14 residues, taking in both the cysteine and the valine. Just the 42-base CDR3 DNA is kept, in frame starting at base 1. CDR1 is given as SEHNR and CDR2 as FQNEAQ, both from the germline V gene (reference sequence).

The clonotype comes from a human donor with aplastic anemia. Sequencing was performed on sorted CD4+, CD8+, or CD8+CD57+ T cells (not recorded which) from PBMCs. Rearrangement joined TRBV7-9 to TRBJ2-7; 9 bases in the middle match TRBD2. The DNA sequence is TGTGCCAGCAGCTTTGAAAGAAGCGGGGGGAAGGATGAGGTC. The translation is CASSFERSGGKDEV.